The 9 T cell receptor beta chains below all came from one sample that was sequenced in a study of blood T cell repertoires in COVID-19. Data came from immunoSEQ multiplex PCR; TCRdb stores just in-frame clones and leaves some out. This sample has about 110,000 clones; roughly 88% occur once, and the top ten carry approximately 6.2%. Sequenced: peripheral blood. All receptors derive from a man aged 50 or older with active or convalescent COVID-19.

The rearrangement links TRBV6-5 to TRBJ2-3, with TRBD2 identical over 7 bases. Germline CDR1 is MNHEY and CDR2 is SVGAGI. The ends lost 8 bases at V and 4 bases at J; junction bases unmatched: 9. The CDR3 is made up of 14 amino acids. The CDR3 region has the DNA TGTGCCAGCGGGCGGGAGTTGGACTCAGATACGCAGTATTTT. Its translation: CASGRELDSDTQYF.

V gene TRBV7-8 combines with J gene TRBJ2-2; TRBD2 aligns across 7 bases. Germline V gene data show CDR1 as SGHVS and CDR2 as FQNEAQ. CDR3 size: 17 residues. Unmatched junction bases numbered 7, after V lost 2 bases and J lost 1 base. The CDR3 loop is CASSLLGLAVNTGELFF. CDR3 bases: TGTGCCAGCAGCTTACTTGGGCTAGCGGTGAACACCGGGGAGCTGTTTTTT.

The DNA for the CDR3 is TGTGCCAGCAAGTCACTTACCAACTACGAGCAGTACTTC. It encodes CASKSLTNYEQYF. The V call is TRBV2, the J call TRBJ2-7; no clear D. Germline assignment: CDR1 SNHLY and CDR2 FYNNEI. V was clipped by 7 bases and J by 3 bases, with 13 bases between them. The CDR3 spans 13 residues.

V usage is TRBV4-3 and J usage is TRBJ1-1; 7 bases align to TRBD1. The CDR3 contains 17 residues. The J segment lost 1 base and the V segment lost 4 bases, leaving 12 bases of the junction unmatched. CDR1 and CDR2 (germline): LGHNA, YSLEER. CDR3 bases: TGCGCCAGCAGCCCCGACAGGGTGGAAGAGGGGAACACTGAAGCTTTCTTT. Its protein is CASSPDRVEEGNTEAFF.

The J gene is TRBJ2-7, the V gene TRBV19; TRBD1 agrees at 7 bases. CDR1 LNHDA and CDR2 SQIVND come from the germline V gene (reference sequence). There are 15 residues in the CDR3. V was clipped by 9 bases and J by 2 bases; unmatched bases: 13. CDR3 nucleotides: TGTGCCAGCACAGCCCTACAGGGGACCACCTACGAGCAGTACTTC. It specifies CASTALQGTTYEQYF. Full variable domain (outside the CDR3, taken from reference TRBV19 and TRBJ2-7): DGGITQSPKYLFRKEGQNVTLSCEQNLNHDAMYWYRQDPGQGLRLIYYSQIVNDFQKGDIAEGYSVSREKKESFPLTVTSAQKNPTAFYLCASTALQGTTYEQYFGPGTRLTVT.

This clone appeared a single time. V is TRBV28 and J is TRBJ1-2; 7 bases align to TRBD1. CDR3 length: 16 residues. Losses at the gene ends were 2 bases for V and 8 bases for J; bases not matched to a gene: 14. From germline, CDR1 is MDHEN and CDR2 SYDVKM. DNA for the CDR3: TGTGCCAGCAGTTTAAACCCCGTGAGACAGGGTAAAGGCTACACCTTC. Translated: CASSLNPVRQGKGYTF.

This clone was recorded only once. The V gene is TRBV3-1 (or the pseudogene TRBV3-2), the J gene TRBJ1-2; 7 nucleotides line up with TRBD1. Germline V gene sequence: CDR1 LGHDT, CDR2 YNNKEL (reference sequence). The J segment lost 4 bases and the V segment lost 3 bases, leaving 5 bases of the junction unmatched. The CDR3 contains 14 residues. CDR3 sequence (DNA): TGTGCCAGCAGCCATCAGGGGGATAGCTATGGCTACACCTTC. It is translated as CASSHQGDSYGYTF.

CDR3 nucleotides: TGTGCCAGCAGTTACGAAGGGGATGGCTACACCTTC. Its translation is CASSYEGDGYTF. This rearrangement joins TRBV6-5 to TRBJ1-2; TRBD1 might be the D (5 bases). Deletions cut 2 bases from V and 6 bases from J, with 7 bases between. The V gene's germline CDR1 is MNHEY and CDR2 SVGAGI. CDR3 length equals 12 residues.

This chain uses TRBV7-8 with TRBJ2-1, with TRBD1 identical over 9 bases. CDR3 length: 17 amino acids. V was clipped by 1 base and J by 7 bases; unmatched bases: 11. Germline CDR1 and CDR2: SGHVS and FQNEAQ. The CDR3 DNA reads TGTGCCAGCAGCTTAGGAATCCGGGACAGGGTATGGAATGAGCAGTTCTTC. It translates to CASSLGIRDRVWNEQFF.